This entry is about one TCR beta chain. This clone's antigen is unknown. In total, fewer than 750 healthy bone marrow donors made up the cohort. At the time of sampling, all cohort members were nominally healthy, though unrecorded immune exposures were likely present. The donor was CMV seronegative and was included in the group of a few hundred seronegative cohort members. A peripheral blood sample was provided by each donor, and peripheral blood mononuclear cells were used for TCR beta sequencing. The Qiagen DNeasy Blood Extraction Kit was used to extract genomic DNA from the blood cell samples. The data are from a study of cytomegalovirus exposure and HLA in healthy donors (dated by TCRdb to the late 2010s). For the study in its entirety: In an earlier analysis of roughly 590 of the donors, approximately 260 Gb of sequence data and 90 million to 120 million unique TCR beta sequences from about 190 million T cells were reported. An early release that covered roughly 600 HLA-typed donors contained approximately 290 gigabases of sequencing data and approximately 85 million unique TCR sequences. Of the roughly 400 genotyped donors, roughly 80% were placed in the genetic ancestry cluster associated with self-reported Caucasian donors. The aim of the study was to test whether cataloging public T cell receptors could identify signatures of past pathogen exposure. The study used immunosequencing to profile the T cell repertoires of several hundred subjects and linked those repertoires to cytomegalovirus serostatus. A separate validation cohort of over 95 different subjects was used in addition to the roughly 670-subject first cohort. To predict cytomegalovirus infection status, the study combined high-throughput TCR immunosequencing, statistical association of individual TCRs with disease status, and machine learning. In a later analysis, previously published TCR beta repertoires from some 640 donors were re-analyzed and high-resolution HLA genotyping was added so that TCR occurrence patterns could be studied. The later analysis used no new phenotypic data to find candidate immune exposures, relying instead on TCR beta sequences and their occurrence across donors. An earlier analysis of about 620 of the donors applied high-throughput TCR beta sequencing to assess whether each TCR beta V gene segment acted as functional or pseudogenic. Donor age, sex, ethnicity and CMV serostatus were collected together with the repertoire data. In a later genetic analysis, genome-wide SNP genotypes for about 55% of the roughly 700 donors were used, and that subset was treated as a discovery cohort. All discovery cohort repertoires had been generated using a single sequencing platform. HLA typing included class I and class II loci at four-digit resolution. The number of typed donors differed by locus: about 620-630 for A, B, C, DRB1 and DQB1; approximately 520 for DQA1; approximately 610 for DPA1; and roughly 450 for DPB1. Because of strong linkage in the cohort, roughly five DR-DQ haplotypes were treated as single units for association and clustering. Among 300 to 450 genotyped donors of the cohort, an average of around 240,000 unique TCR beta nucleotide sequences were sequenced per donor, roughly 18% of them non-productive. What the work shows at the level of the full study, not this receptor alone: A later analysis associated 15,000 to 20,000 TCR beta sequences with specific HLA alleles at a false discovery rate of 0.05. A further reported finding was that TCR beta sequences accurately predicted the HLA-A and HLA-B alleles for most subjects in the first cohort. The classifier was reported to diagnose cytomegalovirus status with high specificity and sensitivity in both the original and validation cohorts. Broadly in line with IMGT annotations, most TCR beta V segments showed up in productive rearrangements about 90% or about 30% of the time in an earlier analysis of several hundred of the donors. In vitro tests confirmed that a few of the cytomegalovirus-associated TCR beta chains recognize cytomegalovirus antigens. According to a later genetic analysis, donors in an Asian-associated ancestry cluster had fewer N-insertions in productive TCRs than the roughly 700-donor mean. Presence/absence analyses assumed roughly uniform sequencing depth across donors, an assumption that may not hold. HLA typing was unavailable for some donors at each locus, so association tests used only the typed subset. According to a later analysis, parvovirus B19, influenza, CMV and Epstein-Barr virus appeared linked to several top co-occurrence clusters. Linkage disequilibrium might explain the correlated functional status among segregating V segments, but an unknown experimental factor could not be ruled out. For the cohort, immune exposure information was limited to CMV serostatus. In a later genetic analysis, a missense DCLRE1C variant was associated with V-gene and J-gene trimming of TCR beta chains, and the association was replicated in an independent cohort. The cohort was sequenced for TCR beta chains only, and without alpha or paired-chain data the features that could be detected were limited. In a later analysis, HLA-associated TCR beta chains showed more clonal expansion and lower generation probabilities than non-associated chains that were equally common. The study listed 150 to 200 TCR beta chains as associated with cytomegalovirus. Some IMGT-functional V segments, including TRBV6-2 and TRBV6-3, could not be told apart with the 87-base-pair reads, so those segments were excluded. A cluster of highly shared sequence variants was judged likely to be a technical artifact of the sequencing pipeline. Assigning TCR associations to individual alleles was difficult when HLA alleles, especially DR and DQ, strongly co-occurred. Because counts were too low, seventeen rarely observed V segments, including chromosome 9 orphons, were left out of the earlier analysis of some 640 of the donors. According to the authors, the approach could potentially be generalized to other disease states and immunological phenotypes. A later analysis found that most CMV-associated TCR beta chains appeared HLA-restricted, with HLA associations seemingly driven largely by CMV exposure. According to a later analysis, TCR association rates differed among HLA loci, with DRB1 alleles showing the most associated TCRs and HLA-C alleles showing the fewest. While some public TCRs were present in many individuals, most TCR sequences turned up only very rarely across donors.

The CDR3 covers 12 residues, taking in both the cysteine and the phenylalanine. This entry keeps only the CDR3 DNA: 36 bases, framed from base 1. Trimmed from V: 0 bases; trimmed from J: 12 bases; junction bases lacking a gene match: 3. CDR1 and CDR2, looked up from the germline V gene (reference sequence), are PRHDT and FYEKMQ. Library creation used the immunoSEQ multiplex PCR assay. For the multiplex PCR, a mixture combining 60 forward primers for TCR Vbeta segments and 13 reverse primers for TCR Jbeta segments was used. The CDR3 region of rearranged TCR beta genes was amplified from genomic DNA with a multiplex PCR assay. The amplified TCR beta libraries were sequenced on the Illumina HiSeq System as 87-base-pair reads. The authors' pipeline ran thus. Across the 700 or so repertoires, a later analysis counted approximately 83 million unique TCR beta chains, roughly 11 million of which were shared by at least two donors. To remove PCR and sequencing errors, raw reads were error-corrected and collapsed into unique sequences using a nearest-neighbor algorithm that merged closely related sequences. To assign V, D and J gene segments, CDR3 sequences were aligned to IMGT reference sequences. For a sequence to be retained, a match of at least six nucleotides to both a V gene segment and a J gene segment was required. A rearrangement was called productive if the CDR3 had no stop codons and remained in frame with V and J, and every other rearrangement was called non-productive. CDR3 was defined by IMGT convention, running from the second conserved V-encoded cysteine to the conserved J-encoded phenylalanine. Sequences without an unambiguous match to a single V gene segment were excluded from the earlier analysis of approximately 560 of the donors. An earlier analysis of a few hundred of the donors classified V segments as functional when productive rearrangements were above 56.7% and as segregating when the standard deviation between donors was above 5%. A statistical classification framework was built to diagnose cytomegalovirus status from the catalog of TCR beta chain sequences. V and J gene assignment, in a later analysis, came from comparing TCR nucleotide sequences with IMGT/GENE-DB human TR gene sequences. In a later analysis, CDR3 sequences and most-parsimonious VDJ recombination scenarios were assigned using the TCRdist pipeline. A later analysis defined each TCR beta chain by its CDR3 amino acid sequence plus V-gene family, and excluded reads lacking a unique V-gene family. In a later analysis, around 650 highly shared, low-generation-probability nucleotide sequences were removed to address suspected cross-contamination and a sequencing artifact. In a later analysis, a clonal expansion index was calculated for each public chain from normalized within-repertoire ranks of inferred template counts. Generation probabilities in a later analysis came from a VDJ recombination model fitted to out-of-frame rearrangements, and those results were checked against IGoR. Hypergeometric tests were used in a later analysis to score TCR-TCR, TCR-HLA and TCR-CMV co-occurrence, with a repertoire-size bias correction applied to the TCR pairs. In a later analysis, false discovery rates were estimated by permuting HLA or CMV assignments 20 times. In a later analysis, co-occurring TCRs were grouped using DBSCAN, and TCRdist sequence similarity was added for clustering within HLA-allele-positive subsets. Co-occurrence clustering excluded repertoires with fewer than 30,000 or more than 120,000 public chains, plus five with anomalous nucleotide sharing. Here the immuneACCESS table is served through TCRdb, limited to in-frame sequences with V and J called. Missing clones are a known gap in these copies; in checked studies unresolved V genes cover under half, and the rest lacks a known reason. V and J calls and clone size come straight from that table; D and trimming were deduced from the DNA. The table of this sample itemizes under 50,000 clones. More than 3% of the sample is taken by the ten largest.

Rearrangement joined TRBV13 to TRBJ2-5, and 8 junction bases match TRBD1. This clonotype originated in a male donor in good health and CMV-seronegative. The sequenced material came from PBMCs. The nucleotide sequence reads TGTGCCAGCAGCTTAGGCAGGGACAGGAAGTACTTC. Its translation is CASSLGRDRKYF.